This T cell receptor (beta chain) came from a study of identical twins' blood T cells (dated by TCRdb to 2013 to 2014). As for the study more broadly: Roughly 50 million Illumina reads were obtained across about twelve libraries, of which six were alpha-chain libraries and six were beta-chain libraries. The study compared TCR alpha and beta chain repertoires of three pairs of monozygous twins using next-generation sequencing to assess genetic influence on repertoire formation. General study outcomes and caveats: Looking at the most abundant TCRbeta clonotypes, every donor had more CDR3 sequences in common with her twin than with unrelated donors. Because the twins were reared together, environmental influences could not be excluded as an explanation for twin similarity. The study stated that the proposed role of the TCRalpha J segment in MHC recognition during thymic selection needs to be validated by independent studies. Twin pairs were reported to be markedly more alike in V gene usage than unrelated donors were, even when looking at non-selected out-of-frame TCRbeta clonotypes. The count of CDR3 clonotypes shared by two donors depended mainly on the product of the two donors' cloneset sizes, and twins did not clearly depart from this trend.

The donors were six healthy women who made up three monozygous twin pairs. Each of the three twin pairs had been raised together, and the twins in each pair were thought likely to have encountered the same infectious agents and vaccines. TCR cDNA libraries were prepared from RNA that had been isolated from peripheral blood mononuclear cells. V is reduced by 6 bases and J by 5 bases, leaving a spacing of 22 bases between them. CDR1 DFQATT and CDR2 SNEGSKA are derived from the germline V gene (reference sequence). The CDR3 starts with the cysteine, ends with the phenylalanine, and has 15 residues. Just CDR3 DNA is preserved here, 45 bases in frame from base 1. Notes on this clonotype: The specificity of this receptor is unknown. The input lacks base qualities; no much larger clone sits a single base away.

Preparation of the library involved 5' RACE. TCRdb lists the instrument as Illumina Genome Analyzer IIx. RNA-based TCR cDNA libraries were prepared by a previously described protocol with several modifications. To prevent cross-contamination, sample-specific barcodes were added to both ends of each TCR cDNA library during cDNA synthesis and amplification. As for the authors' bioinformatics: Each library contained about 2.2 to 3.6 million CDR3-containing reads, and somewhere between about 85,000 and nearly 500,000 clonotypes were identified for each individual. Reads carrying improper barcode index combinations were removed, after which the MiTCR software was used to build a cloneset for each library. While assembling CDR3 clonotypes, MiTCR filtered or rescued low-quality reads and corrected PCR and sequencing errors. Artificial out-of-frame clonotypes were mapped to in-frame sequences, with one indel allowed in the CDR3, and then removed. Similarity of V and J gene usage between donors was measured as Jensen-Shannon divergence divided by mean entropy. TCRdb trimmed public reads at Q25 via fastp, called clones via MiXCR and kept in-frame beta chains. Each CDR3 protein gets just one entry, which takes the most common genes and DNA from the rows behind it. It is TCRdb's table, rather than the study itself, that gives the V and J calls and clone size. The sample table records a few hundred thousand distinct CDR3 sequences; roughly 30% of these occur just once. Jointly, the top ten make up 6.1% of the sample.

The sequenced material came from PBMCs. The receptor was isolated from a woman aged 18 to 55 in good health. This receptor chain uses TRBV20-1 and TRBJ1-1; TRBD1 could be the D gene, as 5 bases match. The CDR3 loop reads CSATHWTSRGTEAFF. The DNA reads as follows: TGCAGTGCCACTCACTGGACATCCCGGGGGACTGAAGCTTTCTTT.